These 25 T cell receptor beta chains originate from one sample sequenced in a study of beta chain features in type 1 diabetes. General study points: In every one of the four CD4+ subsets, TCRB CDR3s were moderately but significantly shorter in Type 1 diabetes patients.

The study reverse transcribed the entire isolated RNA, so it sequenced expressed TCRB transcripts. Assay: immunoSEQ multiplex PCR; the TCRdb copy retains only in-frame clones and omits some. The table shows 640,000 or so clones, with more than 12% occurring only once. Their recognized antigens are unknown. The sample comprised naive CD4+ T cells from blood. The receptors come from a man aged 18 to 30 with type 1 diabetes.

This clone was seen only a few times. V and J are TRBV5-1 and TRBJ2-6; D is unclear. V dropped 2 bases and J dropped 3 bases, with 12 bases sitting between them. This CDR3 contains 16 residues. Germline V gene sequence: CDR1 SGHRS, CDR2 YFSETQ. This CDR3 reads CASSLGAKDGANVLTF. Written as DNA, the CDR3 is TGCGCCAGCAGCTTAGGTGCAAAGGATGGGGCCAACGTCCTGACTTTC.

In this sample, this clone turned up a few times. V and J are TRBV21-1 and TRBJ2-7. TRBV21-1 is recorded as a pseudogene. There are 15 residues in the CDR3. The CDR3, as DNA: TGTGCCAGCAGCCCAGGAGGGGGAGAAACCCACGAGCAGTACTTC. Its translation is CASSPGGGETHEQYF.

This clone was detected a few times. V gene TRBV15 combines with J gene TRBJ1-2, with D tentatively TRBD1 (6 bases). Trimming left V 4 bases short and J 4 bases short, with 13 bases between. The germline gives CDR1 LNHNV, CDR2 YYDKDF (reference sequence). This CDR3 spans 14 amino acids. The DNA for the CDR3 is TGTGCCACCAGCACAAGGGGGTCGAGCTATGGCTACACCTTC. This encodes CATSTRGSSYGYTF.

This clone appeared a few times. The V call is TRBV2, the J call TRBJ2-1, with no clear D. Trimming stripped 1 base from V and 5 bases from J, with 9 bases between. The CDR3 is made up of 14 amino acids. Looked up from germline, CDR1 is SNHLY and CDR2 is FYNNEI. CDR3 sequence: CASSEGGRNNEQFF. Here the CDR3 DNA reads TGTGCCAGCAGTGAAGGGGGTCGGAACAATGAGCAGTTCTTC.

This clone was found a few times. This sequence joins TRBV30 and TRBJ1-5, with a tentative D call TRBD1 (5 bases). The germline V gene encodes CDR1 GTSNPN and CDR2 SVGIG (reference sequence). Trimming shortened V by 3 bases and J by 2 bases, and 14 bases separated the two germline ends. CDR3 size: 15 residues. The CDR3 here is CAWSGQGRGNQPQHF. The CDR3 DNA reads as TGTGCCTGGAGCGGTCAGGGAAGAGGCAATCAGCCCCAGCATTTT. The entire variable domain, with the rest obtained from reference TRBV30 and TRBJ1-5, is as follows: SQTIHQWPATLVQPVGSPLSLECTVEGTSNPNLYWYRQAAGRGLQLLFYSVGIGQISSEVPQNLSASRPQDRQFILSSKKLLLSDSGFYLCAWSGQGRGNQPQHFGDGTRLSIL.

This clone was seen a handful of times. This rearrangement joins TRBV25-1 to TRBJ2-5; D remains unclear. Per germline, CDR1 MGHDK and CDR2 SYGVNS. This CDR3 has 14 amino acids. V lost 3 bases and J 4 bases, leaving 12 bases between the germline ends. The CDR3 nucleotides read TGTGCCAGCAGTGACCACAAGCCCGGAGAGACCCAGTACTTC. Amino acid sequence: CASSDHKPGETQYF.

CDR3 residues: CASSPQTRLAGLTDTQYF. DNA of the CDR3: TGTGCCAGCAGCCCCCAAACCCGACTAGCGGGCCTCACAGATACGCAGTATTTT. The rearrangement joins TRBV9 to TRBJ2-3; 10 nucleotides align to TRBD2. The J segment lost 2 bases and the V segment lost 4 bases, leaving 13 bases of the junction unmatched. From germline, CDR1 is SGDLS and CDR2 YYNGEE. The CDR3 sequence is 18 residues long.

This clone came up a few times. The rearrangement links TRBV7-9 to TRBJ2-5; the D call may be TRBD1 or TRBD2 (6 bases each). The ends were cut back, 2 bases at V and 1 base at J, with 8 bases in the middle. The CDR3 is made up of 14 amino acids. The germline V gene has CDR1 SEHNR and CDR2 FQNEAQ (reference sequence). The CDR3 coding sequence is TGTGCCAGCAGCTTATGGGGGGCCCAAGAGACCCAGTACTTC. Its translation is CASSLWGAQETQYF.

This clone has a handful of counts. One end of the junction is discordant with germline, which a read error may explain. The chain has TRBV29-1 and TRBJ2-2; D perhaps matches TRBD2 (5 bases). Germline assignment: CDR1 SQVTM and CDR2 ANQGSEA. This CDR3 region has 14 residues. As DNA, the CDR3 is TGCAGCGCAGGACGAGGCGCGAACACCGGGGAGCTGCTTTTT. Its protein product is CSAGRGANTGELLF.

The genes are TRBV30 and TRBJ2-5; 8 bases map to TRBD2. The CDR3 consists of 11 residues. The germline gives CDR1 GTSNPN, CDR2 SVGIG (reference sequence). The CDR3 protein is CGTSLQETQYF. CDR3 in DNA: TGTGGGACTAGCCTGCAAGAGACCCAGTACTTC.

The rearrangement joins TRBV14 to TRBJ1-6, with TRBD1 matching over 7 bases. Germline values: CDR1 SGHDN, CDR2 FVKESK. This CDR3 comprises 14 residues. Trimming took 6 bases from V and 11 from J; bases not matched to a gene: 10. The CDR3 nucleotides read TGTGCCAGCAGTGTACAGGGGTCAGGGCCACCCCTCCACTTT. Translated, it gives CASSVQGSGPPLHF.

The gene calls are TRBV6-6 and TRBJ2-7; perhaps TRBD2 as D (5 bases). This CDR3 is 11 amino acids long. The ends were cut back, 2 bases at V and 13 bases at J, with 12 bases in the middle. CDR1 MNHNY and CDR2 SVGAGI come from the germline V gene (reference sequence). The CDR3 bases are TGTGCCAGCAGTTACACGGAGAGGGCATACTTC. It encodes CASSYTERAYF.

This clone occurred a few times. The rearrangement uses TRBV7-2 and TRBJ2-3; TRBD2 matches at 10 bases. The J segment lost 7 bases and the V segment lost 1 base, leaving 5 bases of the junction unmatched. This CDR3 is 15 amino acids long. CDR1 is SGHTA and CDR2 is FQGNSA in the germline V gene. The CDR3 loop is CASSLGLAGAYTQYF. DNA of the CDR3: TGTGCCAGCAGCTTAGGGCTAGCGGGGGCATATACGCAGTATTTT.

This clone was counted between two and nine times. The chain links TRBV18 to TRBJ2-5; unclear D gene. The V gene lost 3 bases and the J gene lost 6 bases, with 20 bases spanning the gap. CDR1 KGHSH and CDR2 LQKENI come from the germline V gene. This CDR3 has 16 amino acids. Here the CDR3 DNA reads TGTGCCAGCTCACCGCCCTTTGGTGGTGTTCGACAGACCCAGTACTTC. This encodes CASSPPFGGVRQTQYF.

This clone was seen more than once but under ten times. The chain carries TRBV5-4 and TRBJ2-3; 9 bases line up with TRBD2. The CDR3 is made up of 15 amino acids. Trimming at V came to 6 bases and at J to 0 bases, leaving 5 bases not matched to a gene. Germline-derived CDR1 and CDR2 are SGHNT and YYREEE (reference sequence). CDR3 in amino acids: CASTTTSGSTDTQYF. CDR3 sequence (DNA): TGTGCCAGCACCACAACTAGCGGGAGCACAGATACGCAGTATTTT.

J is TRBJ2-1 and V is TRBV28; 10 bases agree with TRBD2. CDR3 size: 17 residues. From germline, CDR1 is MDHEN and CDR2 SYDVKM. V trimming: 2 bases; J trimming: 2 bases; junction bases outside the gene matches: 6. CDR3 nucleotide sequence: TGTGCCAGCAGTTTAGATCATAGCGGGGGGCCCTACAATGAGCAGTTCTTC. Protein product: CASSLDHSGGPYNEQFF.

The V and J genes are TRBV27 and TRBJ1-5; 9 nucleotides line up with TRBD1. The CDR3 consists of 17 residues. Germline V gene sequence: CDR1 MNHEY, CDR2 SMNVEV (reference sequence). J lost 2 bases, V lost 1 base, and 6 bases had no gene match. This CDR3 reads CASSLLGRQGGNQPQHF. For the CDR3, the DNA is TGTGCCAGCAGTTTATTAGGGCGACAGGGGGGCAATCAGCCCCAGCATTTT.

This clone was found a few times. The V call is TRBV6-1, the J call TRBJ2-1, with TRBD1 matching 7 bases. Trimming at V came to 0 bases and at J to 9 bases, leaving 8 bases not matched to a gene. Germline V gives CDR1 MNHNS, CDR2 SASEGT. The CDR3 has 15 residues. CDR3 nucleotides: TGTGCCAGCAGTGAAGCTGGGGGACAGAGCGGTGAGCAGTTCTTC. It is translated as CASSEAGGQSGEQFF.

In its sample, this clone was seen once. The chain has TRBV30 and TRBJ2-2; D not resolved. V shed 1 base and J shed 0 bases, with 6 bases lying between them. The germline CDR1 and CDR2 sequences are GTSNPN and SVGIG (reference sequence). This CDR3 contains 14 residues. The chain's CDR3 is CAWSEWANTGELFF. CDR3 coding DNA: TGTGCCTGGAGTGAATGGGCGAACACCGGGGAGCTGTTTTTT.

The chain combines TRBV7-2 with TRBJ2-2; a possible D gene is TRBD1 (5 bases). Trimming pared 1 base from V and 5 bases from J, leaving 5 bases between. Germline V gene data show CDR1 as SGHTA and CDR2 as FQGNSA. The CDR3 covers 13 residues. The CDR3 DNA reads as TGTGCCAGCAGCTTAGAGGGGACCGGGGAGCTGTTTTTT. Translating gives CASSLEGTGELFF.

This clone was detected only a few times. V gene TRBV10-3 combines with J gene TRBJ2-7, with TRBD1 matching over 10 bases. This CDR3 has 13 amino acids. J gave up 4 bases and V 10 bases, and 7 bases lay outside the gene matches. From germline, CDR1 is ENHRY and CDR2 SYGVKD. CDR3 nucleotide sequence: TGTGCCACCACGCAGGGACAGGGGTACGAGCAGTACTTC. Translation gives CATTQGQGYEQYF.

This clone has only a few counts. The gene calls are TRBV5-1 and TRBJ2-7; D unclear. This CDR3 is built from 13 residues. V lost 4 bases and J 2 bases, leaving 10 bases between the germline ends. Germline lookup yields CDR1 SGHRS and CDR2 YFSETQ. The CDR3 nucleotides are TGCGCCAGCAGCCATGGGCCGGCCTACGAGCAGTACTTC. This encodes CASSHGPAYEQYF.

The J gene is TRBJ2-7, the V gene TRBV5-4, with D maybe TRBD2 (6 bases). Trimming removed 0 bases from V and 5 bases from J, with 21 bases in between. The germline V gene has CDR1 SGHNT and CDR2 YYREEE (reference sequence). CDR3 size: 17 residues. The CDR3 nucleotides read TGTGCCAGCAGCTTGGCCAAAAAAGGGAGGTGGACGGACGAGCAGTACTTC. It yields the protein CASSLAKKGRWTDEQYF. Together with reference TRBV5-4 and TRBJ2-7, the CDR3 gives the full variable domain: ETGVTQSPTHLIKTRGQQVTLRCSSQSGHNTVSWYQQALGQGPQFIFQYYREEENGRGNFPPRFSGLQFPNYSSELNVNALELDDSALYLCASSLAKKGRWTDEQYFGPGTRLTVT.

In its sample, this clone was seen a few times. DNA of the CDR3: TGCGCCAGCAGTCAATATAGTGCCGGGACAGGGGATTACGAGCAGTACTTC. This translates into CASSQYSAGTGDYEQYF. This chain connects TRBV23-1 to TRBJ2-7; 10 bases are shared with TRBD1. TRBV23-1 qualifies as an ORF whose function is uncertain. V shed 1 base and J 4 bases; nucleotides not matched to a gene: 10. The CDR3 runs 17 residues.

This clone was counted only a few times. The V and J genes are TRBV7-3 and TRBJ2-3, with 10 nucleotides matching TRBD2. V was pared by 3 bases and J by 5 bases, with 5 bases of the junction left unmatched. The CDR3 runs 15 residues. Germline V lookup: CDR1 SGHTA, CDR2 FQGTGA. DNA of the CDR3: TGTGCCAGCAGCTTTAGCGGGGGGCCGGGAGATACGCAGTATTTT. Translated, it gives CASSFSGGPGDTQYF.